A selection of T cell receptor beta chains follows, all from one sample in a study of control samples from healthy donors and cancer patients. Using immunoSEQ multiplex PCR, the repertoire was profiled, and TCRdb retains in-frame clones only, with some absent. The table has 110,000 or so clones, around 90% seen once. The sample consisted of blood. The source of these receptors is a man aged 50 or older in good health. Each CDR3 is given with its conserved first and last residue. A D gene is named only where the DNA matches it firmly. Some rows mark clone size as missing; the rest say once, few, many or name a class of expanded clone.

d_call	v_call	j_call	clone_size	cdr3_nt	cdr3_aa
NA	TRBV6-6	TRBJ2-5	NA	TGTGCCAGCAGTTTCGAAGAGACCCAGTACTTC	CASSFEETQYF
NA	TRBV6-5	TRBJ2-4	NA	TGTGCCAGCAGCCCCTGGGGAGCCAAAAACATTCAGTACTTC	CASSPWGAKNIQYF
NA	TRBV18	TRBJ2-2	once	TGTGCCAGCTCACCCGGGACGGGAAACACCGGGGAGCTGTTTTTT	CASSPGTGNTGELFF
NA	TRBV1	TRBJ2-2	NA	TGCACCAGCAGCCAAGTGGGGCTAGCGGGGGTCCCAAATCCTAACACCGGGGAGCTGTTTTTT	CTSSQVGLAGVPNPNTGELFF
NA	TRBV4-1	TRBJ1-5	few	TGCGCCAGCAGCCAAGAGGGTGGGGGCAGTCAGCCCCAGCATTTT	CASSQEGGGSQPQHF
TRBD1	TRBV2	TRBJ1-1	NA	TGTGCCAGCACCGAGTGGGAGGGGGCAATCACTGAAGCTTTCTTT	CASTEWEGAITEAFF
TRBD2	TRBV4-2	TRBJ2-1	NA	TGTGCCAGCAGCCAAGACCTAGCGGGGGGATACAATGAGCAGTTCTTC	CASSQDLAGGYNEQFF
NA	TRBV3-1/TRBV3-2	TRBJ1-3	NA	TGTGCCAGCAGCCAAGTCCTCGGCCCTGGAAACACCATATATTTT	CASSQVLGPGNTIYF
NA	TRBV19	TRBJ1-1	NA	TGTGCCAGTAGTATTTTTTGGTCTCCGAACACTGAAGCTTTCTTT	CASSIFWSPNTEAFF
NA	TRBV5-4	TRBJ1-2	NA	TGTGCCAGCAGCAGAGACCGCGCAGATTTTCTTAACTATGGCTACACCTTC	CASSRDRADFLNYGYTF
TRBD1	TRBV24-1	TRBJ2-7	NA	TGTGCCACCAGTGACCCCTCCGGGACAGGGGTCGAGCAGTACTTC	CATSDPSGTGVEQYF
TRBD1	TRBV9	TRBJ1-4	few	TGTGCCAGCAGCTACGTCTCCGGGACAGGGGATGAAAAACTGTTTTTT	CASSYVSGTGDEKLFF
TRBD1	TRBV29-1	TRBJ1-1	NA	TGCAGCGTTCCCGGAGGGGGCAACCCTAATGAAGCTTTCTTT	CSVPGGGNPNEAFF
TRBD1	TRBV19	TRBJ1-2	NA	TGTGCCAGTAGTGCGACAGGGGGCAATGGCTACACCTTC	CASSATGGNGYTF
TRBD2	TRBV9	TRBJ2-3	NA	TGTGCCAGCAGCGTAGAGGGTTTCAGCGGGGGGGCTAGCACAGATACGCAGTATTTT	CASSVEGFSGGASTDTQYF
TRBD1	TRBV10-3	TRBJ1-1	NA	TGTGCCATCAGTGAGTTGGTAGGGGGCCGGAACACTGAAGCTTTCTTT	CAISELVGGRNTEAFF
NA	TRBV15	TRBJ1-6	NA	TGTGCCACCAGCAGAGATCGCTCACCCCTCCACTTT	CATSRDRSPLHF
NA	TRBV27	TRBJ2-7	NA	TGTGCCAGCAGCCCGTACGGACCGACCTACGAGCAGTACTTC	CASSPYGPTYEQYF
NA	TRBV20-1	TRBJ2-5	NA	TGCAGTGCTAGTAAAGTACTCCAAGAGACCCAGTACTTC	CSASKVLQETQYF
NA	TRBV27	TRBJ1-3	NA	TGTGCCAGCAGAAAAGCCGCGGGAACCACTGGAAACACCATATATTTT	CASRKAAGTTGNTIYF
TRBD1	TRBV25-1	TRBJ2-5	NA	TGTGCCAGCAGTGGGGCAGGGGGCCGAGAGACCCAGTACTTC	CASSGAGGRETQYF
NA	TRBV2	TRBJ1-4	NA	TGTGCCAGCAGTGTAGTTGGGGTGAGGAGTGAAAAACTGTTTTTT	CASSVVGVRSEKLFF